Given below is one TCR beta chain in context. Its antigen remains unidentified. The same CDR3 also results from other DNA sequences found in this sample. The data were taken from a study of shared clonotypes between healthy human individuals. Overall study findings and caveats: Naive subsets typically showed greater estimated richness than memory subsets. In a few donors, around 4.8% of naive CD4 clonotypes appeared in common.

Each cell subset's genomic DNA was divided evenly among several immunoSEQ plates. TCRdb keeps only in-frame clones here, not all; method: immunoSEQ multiplex PCR. Of about 710,000 clones listed, around 78% were seen once; the top ten hold more than 1.5%. Germline CDR1 reads SQVTM; CDR2 reads ANQGSEA. The CDR3 contains 11 residues. V dropped 2 bases and J dropped 4 bases, with 3 bases sitting between them. V usage is TRBV29-1 and J usage is TRBJ2-1; no clear D gene. The clonotype was recovered from a woman in her thirties in good health. Sequencing input: memory CD4+ T cells sorted from blood. Subset described: CD45RA-negative fraction. The CDR3 nucleotides are TGCAGCGTTGAACAGTACAATGAGCAGTTCTTC. Translated, it gives CSVEQYNEQFF.